Below are 21 T cell receptor beta chains sequenced from a single sample in a study of monozygotic twins with inflammatory bowel disease. No DNA is given; TCRdb re-called the 5' RACE reads and lists each CDR3 protein once. The listing contains approximately 330,000 distinct CDR3 sequences. The sample consisted of blood. All receptors come from a human donor with ulcerative colitis or Crohn's disease, or a healthy co-twin of an affected twin (not recorded which).

V is TRBV7-9 and J is TRBJ1-1; TCRdb indicates TRBD1, and absent DNA this call remains unverified. The V gene's germline CDR1 is SEHNR and CDR2 FQNEAQ (reference sequence). The CDR3 has 16 residues. The CDR3 sequence is CASSLARAGGESEAFF.

The chain couples TRBV29-1 to TRBJ2-3; the D gene TCRdb calls, TRBD2, cannot be checked with no DNA. Germline V gene sequence: CDR1 SQVTM, CDR2 ANQGSEA. CDR3 length: 15 amino acids. CDR3 amino acids: CSVEDSGRAPDTQYF.

The chain employs TRBV20-1 and TRBJ2-5; TCRdb selects TRBD2, and the lack of DNA leaves this call unchecked. Germline V CDR1 and CDR2: DFQATT, SNEGSKA (reference sequence). The CDR3 is made up of 15 amino acids. Here the CDR3 reads CSAPNPSDGVETQYF.

The chain combines TRBV5-5 with TRBJ2-5; TCRdb designates TRBD2, a call that cannot be tested without DNA. The germline V gene encodes CDR1 SGHKS and CDR2 YYEKEE (reference sequence). The CDR3 has 14 residues. The CDR3 reads CASSPPLAQETQYF. The full variable domain, with the rest looked up from reference TRBV5-5 and TRBJ2-5, is DAGVTQSPTHLIKTRGQQVTLRCSPISGHKSVSWYQQVLGQGPQFIFQYYEKEERGRGNFPDRFSARQFPNYSSELNVNALLLGDSALYLCASSPPLAQETQYFGPGTRLLVL.

The rearrangement uses TRBV27 and TRBJ2-7; TCRdb's D call, TRBD2, is unchecked because there is no DNA. The CDR3 is made up of 13 amino acids. CDR1 and CDR2 (germline): MNHEY, SMNVEV (reference sequence). The CDR3 reads CASRAGLSYEQYF.

V gene TRBV12-3 or TRBV12-4 combines with J gene TRBJ1-1. The CDR3 totals 17 residues. The CDR3 spells CASRPVLSLGTHTEAFF.

This chain links TRBV5-1 with TRBJ1-1; TCRdb calls TRBD1, which cannot be checked without DNA. The CDR3 is 15 amino acids. The germline V gene has CDR1 SGHRS and CDR2 YFSETQ. The CDR3 loop is CASSLEGQGNTEAFF.

The genes are TRBV24-1 and TRBJ1-2; TCRdb picks TRBD1, but there is no DNA to check that call. The CDR3 has 14 amino acids. CDR1 and CDR2 (germline): KGHDR, SFDVKD. The CDR3 reads CATSDTRVTYGYTF.

The chain links TRBV27 to TRBJ2-3; TCRdb calls TRBD2, which cannot be checked without DNA. Germline V gives CDR1 MNHEY, CDR2 SMNVEV (reference sequence). The CDR3 runs to 13 residues. The CDR3 loop is CASSLTWRVTQYF.

The chain combines TRBV5-6 with TRBJ1-1; TCRdb picks TRBD1, but there is no DNA to check that call. Germline CDR1 is SGHDT and CDR2 is YYEEEE. The CDR3 loop spans 17 amino acids. The CDR3 here is CASSYGDSRFLNTEAFF.

V usage is TRBV2 and J usage is TRBJ2-2; TCRdb indicates TRBD1, and absent DNA this call remains unverified. CDR1 is SNHLY and CDR2 is FYNNEI in the germline V gene. The CDR3 length is 15 residues. CDR3 residues: CASRPTGVVTGELFF.

The chain is built from TRBV18 and TRBJ2-5; the TCRdb call, TRBD2, lacks DNA for checking. This CDR3 spans 13 amino acids. The germline CDR1 and CDR2 sequences are KGHSH and LQKENI. CDR3 amino acids: CASSPGEWRTQYF.

V and J are TRBV7-9 and TRBJ1-3. Per germline, CDR1 SEHNR and CDR2 FQNEAQ (reference sequence). The CDR3 is 12 amino acids. Here the CDR3 reads CASSVEFNTIYF.

V and J are TRBV6-1 and TRBJ1-5; TCRdb lists TRBD1, though no DNA is available to test this call. Germline V gives CDR1 MNHNS, CDR2 SASEGT. The CDR3 runs 15 residues. CDR3 sequence reads: CASTPGQDSNQPQHF.

J is TRBJ2-3 and V is TRBV27; TCRdb reports TRBD2, a call that lacks DNA to check it against. CDR3 length: 14 amino acids. Germline V gene lookup returns CDR1 MNHEY and CDR2 SMNVEV (reference sequence). CDR3 residues: CASSPPRMGDTQYF.

This CDR3 reads CSVSGQGDSPLHF. The V and J genes are TRBV20-1 and TRBJ1-6; TCRdb lists TRBD1, though no DNA is available to test this call. Germline CDR1 reads DFQATT; CDR2 reads SNEGSKA (reference sequence). The CDR3 is made up of 13 amino acids.

V and J are TRBV5-1 and TRBJ2-6. This CDR3 region has 15 residues. Per the germline V gene, CDR1 is SGHRS and CDR2 is YFSETQ. The CDR3: CASSLDVTGANVLTF.

This sequence joins TRBV3-1 and TRBJ2-1; with no DNA, the TCRdb D assignment of TRBD2 cannot be verified. Germline V gene data show CDR1 as LGHDT and CDR2 as YNNKEL (reference sequence). The CDR3 runs to 16 residues. The CDR3 sequence is CASSQDIDLAGGPQFF.

The chain has TRBV29-1 and TRBJ2-7; with no DNA, the TCRdb D assignment of TRBD2 cannot be verified. CDR3 length: 13 amino acids. CDR1 is SQVTM and CDR2 is ANQGSEA in the germline V gene. CDR3 protein: CSVERAGTYEQYF.

This chain uses TRBV27 with TRBJ2-7; the TCRdb D gene call, TRBD2, has no DNA to confirm it. The CDR3 extends over 18 amino acids. The germline V gene encodes CDR1 MNHEY and CDR2 SMNVEV (reference sequence). The CDR3 spells CASSPYGLAGGPLYEQYF.

The rearrangement links TRBV5-1 to TRBJ2-1. Germline CDR1 reads SGHRS; CDR2 reads YFSETQ. The CDR3 has 16 residues. The chain's CDR3 is CASSLLATGESNEQFF.